This T cell receptor beta chain was identified during a study of T cell responses to AZD1222 COVID-19 vaccine. Regarding this clone: Antigen unknown.

J lost 5 bases, V lost 6 bases, and 6 bases had no gene match. The CDR3 has 13 residues. Profiling relied on immunoSEQ multiplex PCR, and the TCRdb table lists in-frame clones only, not all of them. Of some 100,000 clones listed, more than 70% are singletons. Study-wide findings and caveats: Scientists sampled the repertoires only once the peak T cell response had passed. Spike-specific TCRs gained breadth and depth after people received two AZD1222 doses. White British ancestry dominated among donors, who included more females, and clonal diversity was possibly underestimated. The CD4 TCRs associated with vaccination extended across spike and predominated at 160-218 and 743-854.

The chain has TRBV12-3 or TRBV12-4 and TRBJ2-7, with 8 bases aligning to TRBD1. The sample was peripheral blood, taken 28 days after the second AZD1222 dose. The clonotype originates from an adult who received the AZD1222 COVID-19 vaccine. CDR3 sequence: CASRRRGLDEQYF. CDR3 DNA sequence: TGTGCCAGCAGGCGCAGGGGGCTAGACGAGCAGTACTTC.